The clone carrying this T cell receptor (beta chain) showed up just a few times. The antigen is undetermined. MiXCR, applied by TCRdb to the 5' RACE reads, yields one record per CDR3 protein. Of about 350,000 distinct CDR3 sequences listed, about 13% are singletons. The data derive from a study of T-cell memory formation after mild COVID-19. Study-wide results and caveats: Cross-reactive memory appears to have joined, as suggested by some responding clones showing up in pre-infection memory. Proof of SARS-CoV-2 specificity was absent for the second-wave clones that crested on day 37. Clones shrinking between day 15 and 85 showed a balanced CD4/CD8 split, and those that grew later tilted toward CD4+.

V was trimmed by 4 bases and J by 3 bases, leaving 12 bases between them. This CDR3 comprises 13 residues. In germline, CDR1 is DFQATT, CDR2 SNEGSKA (reference sequence). This chain connects TRBV20-1 to TRBJ1-2; TRBD1 is a possible D gene (6 bases). Sequenced sample: PBMCs or a T cell subset sorted from them (not recorded which). This clonotype originated in a man younger than 35 who had mild COVID-19 (a few samples of this study predate the infection). Cell type and time point are not known. DNA of the CDR3: TGCAGTGCTACCCCGGGACAACACTATGGCTACACCTTC. Translated: CSATPGQHYGYTF.